These 22 T cell receptor beta chains share one sample of origin, sequenced in a study of identical twins. TCRdb ran MiXCR on the 5' RACE reads and lists one entry per CDR3 protein. Counted here are more than 400,000 distinct CDR3 sequences, about 16% occurring once; the ten biggest clones make up roughly 0.42%. The sample was also reused in another study, on yellow fever vaccine responses in identical twins.

Specimen: CD4+ T cells sorted from blood. Receptors were obtained from a woman aged 18-30 years in good health.

The chain joins TRBV19 to TRBJ2-2; tentative D call: TRBD1 (5 bases). Germline CDR1 reads LNHDA; CDR2 reads SQIVND (reference sequence). V was trimmed by 6 bases and J by 6 bases, leaving 14 bases between them. The length of the CDR3 is 14 residues. CDR3: CASRGWQGAGELFF. The CDR3 nucleotides read TGTGCCAGTAGGGGTTGGCAGGGTGCCGGGGAGCTGTTTTTT. Filled out from reference TRBV19 and TRBJ2-2, the complete variable domain reads DGGITQSPKYLFRKEGQNVTLSCEQNLNHDAMYWYRQDPGQGLRLIYYSQIVNDFQKGDIAEGYSVSREKKESFPLTVTSAQKNPTAFYLCASRGWQGAGELFFGEGSRLTVL.

This clonotype was recorded at least ten times. The chain carries TRBV12-3 or TRBV12-4 and TRBJ2-1, with 10 nucleotides matching TRBD2. Trimming took 7 bases from V and 10 from J; bases not matched to a gene: 10. This CDR3 spans 14 amino acids. The CDR3 is CASILAGVLEEQFF. CDR3 nucleotides: TGTGCCAGCATTCTAGCGGGAGTATTAGAGGAGCAGTTCTTC.

This clonotype occurred a few times. The chain joins TRBV12-5 to TRBJ2-5, with TRBD1 matching over 7 bases. CDR1 LGHNT and CDR2 FRNRAP come from the germline V gene. V lost 0 bases to trimming and J lost 4 bases; unmatched junction nucleotides: 5. CDR3 length: 15 residues. This CDR3 is CASGLVLTGAETQYF. In DNA form, the CDR3 reads TGTGCTAGTGGTTTGGTACTAACAGGGGCAGAGACCCAGTACTTC.

This clonotype was observed a few times. V gene TRBV11-2 combines with J gene TRBJ2-1; TRBD1 aligns across 7 bases. The V gene end was trimmed by 1 base and the J gene end by 5 bases; junction bases not matched to a gene: 5. The CDR3 consists of 15 residues. The germline gives CDR1 SGHAT, CDR2 FQNNGV. The CDR3 sequence is CASSLGGTADNEQFF. For the CDR3, the DNA is TGTGCCAGCAGCTTAGGAGGGACAGCGGACAATGAGCAGTTCTTC.

The chain has TRBV3-1 and TRBJ1-1; D remains ambiguous. V lost 6 bases, J lost 3 bases, and 14 bases lay in between. Germline-derived CDR1 and CDR2 are LGHDT and YNNKEL (reference sequence). This CDR3 contains 14 residues. The CDR3 is CASRRSSGYTEAFF. In DNA form, the CDR3 reads TGTGCCAGCAGACGAAGTTCGGGCTACACTGAAGCTTTCTTT.

This clonotype showed up many times. The rearrangement uses TRBV4-1 and TRBJ2-1; TRBD2 aligns across 11 bases. The junction had 6 bases not matched to a gene; V was cut back by 0 bases and J by 2 bases. Looked up from germline, CDR1 is MGHRA and CDR2 is YSYEKL. The CDR3 is 18 residues long. The CDR3 sequence is CASSQDGLAGGAYNEQFF. CDR3 coding DNA: TGCGCCAGCAGCCAAGATGGTCTAGCGGGGGGCGCCTACAATGAGCAGTTCTTC.

V is TRBV9 and J is TRBJ2-7; D unresolved. Germline lookup yields CDR1 SGDLS and CDR2 YYNGEE. V was shortened by 4 bases and J by 4 bases, with 18 bases between the two germline ends. The CDR3 runs to 15 residues. CDR3 sequence: CASSPTPSPRYEQYF. As DNA, the CDR3 is TGTGCCAGCAGCCCAACCCCAAGCCCCCGTTACGAGCAGTACTTC.

This clonotype was counted many times. V gene TRBV12-3 or TRBV12-4 combines with J gene TRBJ2-3; D remains ambiguous. This CDR3 spans 14 amino acids. V gave up 2 bases and J gave up 2 bases, with 8 bases separating them. DNA for the CDR3: TGTGCCAGCAGTTTACTTGGAACCACAGATACGCAGTATTTT. Residues: CASSLLGTTDTQYF.

The J gene is TRBJ1-6, the V gene TRBV28; D remains unclear. V lost 5 bases to trimming and J lost 7 bases, with 12 bases between them. CDR1 is MDHEN and CDR2 is SYDVKM in the germline V gene. The CDR3 contains 14 residues. DNA for the CDR3: TGTGCCAGCAGTCCCCATACGGGAAATTCACCCCTCCACTTT. Its translation: CASSPHTGNSPLHF.

The rearrangement joins TRBV18 to TRBJ2-1, with D perhaps matching TRBD1 (5 bases). V was cut by 0 bases and J by 0 bases, with 9 bases left in between. CDR1 is KGHSH, CDR2 LQKENI, per germline. The CDR3 sequence is 16 residues long. The CDR3 coding sequence is TGTGCCAGCTCACCACCGGGGCTGAGCTCCTACAATGAGCAGTTCTTC. Residues: CASSPPGLSSYNEQFF.

This clonotype was counted at least ten times. The chain carries TRBV12-3 or TRBV12-4 and TRBJ2-1; TRBD2 matches at 8 bases. V was clipped by 11 bases and J by 8 bases; unmatched bases: 8. CDR3 length: 12 amino acids. CDR3 amino acids: CAGARGGYEQFF. CDR3 DNA: TGTGCCGGCGCTCGGGGGGGTTATGAGCAGTTCTTC.

The sample holds a few counts of this clonotype. The rearrangement joins TRBV5-1 to TRBJ2-1; a possible D gene is TRBD2 (5 bases). This CDR3 spans 13 amino acids. The V gene lost 5 bases and the J gene lost 10 bases, with 16 bases spanning the gap. Germline V gives CDR1 SGHRS, CDR2 YFSETQ. CDR3 DNA: TGCGCCAGCAGGCCCGACGGGAATCGAGAGCAGTTCTTC. Its protein is CASRPDGNREQFF.

This clonotype came up a few times. The chain uses TRBV18 and TRBJ2-7, with 9 bases lining up with TRBD1. This CDR3 has 15 residues. Germline lookup yields CDR1 KGHSH and CDR2 LQKENI. The V gene end was trimmed by 4 bases and the J gene end by 6 bases; junction bases not matched to a gene: 10. CDR3 sequence (DNA): TGTGCCAGCTCACTGGGGACAGGGAACCGGGTCGAGCAGTACTTC. Its translation is CASSLGTGNRVEQYF.

This rearrangement joins TRBV28 to TRBJ2-1; 7 nucleotides align to TRBD2. Germline-derived CDR1 and CDR2 are MDHEN and SYDVKM. V was clipped by 5 bases and J by 8 bases; unmatched bases: 21. This CDR3 region has 18 residues. The CDR3 region has the DNA TGTGCCAGCAGTGGCCGGGACTACCGTGTAAGCCGTAGCGATGAGCAGTTCTTC. As protein: CASSGRDYRVSRSDEQFF.

The CDR3 protein is CASSQEWTGGEQYF. Written as DNA, the CDR3 is TGCGCCAGCAGCCAAGAATGGACAGGGGGTGAGCAGTACTTC. The chain combines TRBV4-1 with TRBJ2-7; 10 bases fit TRBD1. Germline loops: CDR1 MGHRA, CDR2 YSYEKL. The J segment lost 7 bases and the V segment lost 0 bases, leaving 3 bases of the junction unmatched. The CDR3 has 14 amino acids.

Concerning this clonotype itself: A much more abundant neighbour one base away suggests this may be a read error. The chain has TRBV5-1 and TRBJ2-2; the match to TRBD1 covers 7 bases. The CDR3 has 14 residues. Trimming removed 6 bases from V and 2 bases from J; junction bases left unmatched: 4. Germline V CDR1 and CDR2: SGHRS, YFSETQ. The CDR3 here is CASTWDRNTGELFF. For the CDR3, the DNA is TGCGCCAGCACCTGGGACAGAAACACCGGGGAGCTGTTTTTT. Variable domain in full (rest from reference TRBV5-1 and TRBJ2-2): KAGVTQTPRYLIKTRGQQVTLSCSPISGHRSVSWYQQTPGQGLQFLFEYFSETQRNKGNFPGRFSGRQFSNSRSEMNVSTLELGDSALYLCASTWDRNTGELFFGEGSRLTVL.

There are a few counts of this clonotype. The chain links TRBV5-5 to TRBJ2-2; 10 bases are a match to TRBD2. Germline V gives CDR1 SGHKS, CDR2 YYEKEE (reference sequence). V was pared by 5 bases and J by 6 bases, with 13 bases of the junction left unmatched. The CDR3 runs 17 residues. This CDR3 reads CASSSFLAGAYSGELFF. The CDR3 DNA is TGTGCCAGCAGTTCGTTTCTAGCGGGAGCTTATTCCGGGGAGCTGTTTTTT. Based on the CDR3 plus reference TRBV5-5 and TRBJ2-2, the full variable domain is DAGVTQSPTHLIKTRGQQVTLRCSPISGHKSVSWYQQVLGQGPQFIFQYYEKEERGRGNFPDRFSARQFPNYSSELNVNALLLGDSALYLCASSSFLAGAYSGELFFGEGSRLTVL.

This chain connects TRBV29-1 to TRBJ2-3; weak D call: TRBD2 (5 bases). Germline CDR1 reads SQVTM; CDR2 reads ANQGSEA. Trimming pared 7 bases from V and 6 bases from J, leaving 8 bases between. The CDR3 is made up of 10 amino acids. The CDR3 loop reads CSGRSDTQYF. The CDR3 DNA is TGCAGCGGGAGGTCGGATACGCAGTATTTT.

This clonotype came up many times. The V call is TRBV6-5, the J call TRBJ2-4; a possible D gene is TRBD1 (5 bases). Germline loops: CDR1 MNHEY, CDR2 SVGAGI. V was pared by 2 bases and J by 0 bases, with 8 bases between. The CDR3 sequence is 15 residues long. CDR3: CASSYRQTAKNIQYF. In DNA, the CDR3 is TGTGCCAGCAGTTACCGACAGACAGCCAAAAACATTCAGTACTTC.

This clonotype was seen a few times. This chain uses TRBV12-3 or TRBV12-4 with TRBJ1-3; D is ambiguous. The CDR3 covers 15 residues. The ends were cut back, 8 bases at V and 4 bases at J, with 18 bases in the middle. Here the CDR3 DNA reads TGTGCCAGCGGAAGAGGTTGGCAATCGGGAAACACCATATATTTT. Translated, it gives CASGRGWQSGNTIYF.

This clonotype was detected a few times. The V and J genes are TRBV10-2 and TRBJ2-7; 8 bases fit TRBD2. Germline values: CDR1 WSHSY, CDR2 SAAADI. After removal of 2 bases from V and 0 bases from J, the junction contained 9 bases not matched to a gene. The CDR3 runs to 17 residues. The CDR3 sequence: CASSEGPGGRPSYEQYF. DNA of the CDR3: TGCGCCAGCAGTGAGGGTCCTGGCGGGAGGCCCTCCTACGAGCAGTACTTC.

This clonotype was counted between two and nine times. V usage is TRBV29-1 and J usage is TRBJ2-5; perhaps TRBD2 as D (6 bases). CDR3 length: 12 residues. The ends were cut back, 6 bases at V and 1 base at J, with 9 bases in the middle. Germline loops: CDR1 SQVTM, CDR2 ANQGSEA. The DNA for the CDR3 is TGCAGCGTATTCGGGAGCCAAGAGACCCAGTACTTC. Translated, it gives CSVFGSQETQYF.